These 3 T cell receptor beta chains were all obtained from the same sample, sequenced in a study of blood T cell repertoires in COVID-19. TCRdb's copy holds only in-frame clones and misses some; the assay was immunoSEQ multiplex PCR. The top ten hold 2.7% of the sample, which has 150,000 to 200,000 clones, approximately 86% seen once. Sequencing input: peripheral blood. These receptors were obtained from a man aged 40-55 years with active or convalescent COVID-19.

V gene TRBV11-2 combines with J gene TRBJ2-2; no clear D. This CDR3 is 14 amino acids long. In germline, CDR1 is SGHAT, CDR2 FQNNGV. The V end lost 2 bases, the J end lost 0 bases, and 4 bases lay between the germline ends. The DNA for the CDR3 is TGTGCCAGCAGCTTACACTCGAACACCGGGGAGCTGTTTTTT. Its translation: CASSLHSNTGELFF.

The V and J genes are TRBV28 and TRBJ1-1, with no clear D. V gave up 7 bases and J gave up 4 bases, with 16 bases separating them. This CDR3 is 14 amino acids long. From germline, CDR1 is MDHEN and CDR2 SYDVKM. CDR3 in amino acids: CASKVPGESTEAFF. CDR3 sequence (DNA): TGTGCCAGCAAAGTGCCTGGGGAGAGCACTGAAGCTTTCTTT.

This chain connects TRBV6-5 to TRBJ1-1; D is unresolved. From germline, CDR1 is MNHEY and CDR2 SVGAGI. Trimming left V 4 bases short and J 1 base short, with 10 bases between. CDR3 length: 14 amino acids. CDR3 residues: CASSLITPNTEAFF. The CDR3 nucleotides read TGTGCCAGCAGTTTAATCACACCGAACACTGAAGCTTTCTTT.